The 23 T cell receptor beta chains below come from one sample, sequenced in a study of blood T cells in healthy people across ages. Together with a sample-barcoded 5' primer, a J-beta primer mix was included in a second PCR lasting about 7 to 11 cycles. TCRdb recomputed calls from the 5' RACE reads with MiXCR, one row per CDR3 protein. The sample carries 910,000 or so distinct CDR3 sequences, approximately 50% recorded once. The specimen sequenced was blood. These receptors came from a woman aged 60-75 years in good health.

This chain uses TRBV7-2 with TRBJ2-7; no clear D. Germline loops: CDR1 SGHTA, CDR2 FQGNSA. The CDR3 consists of 13 residues. The ends were cut back, 2 bases at V and 4 bases at J, with 9 bases in the middle. CDR3 protein: CASSLTFFYEQYF. The CDR3 DNA is TGTGCCAGCAGCTTAACGTTTTTTTACGAGCAGTACTTC.

There are a few counts of this clonotype. CDR3 region: CASGEDEQYF. The CDR3 DNA sequence: TGTGCCAGCGGGGAGGACGAGCAGTACTTC. The genes are TRBV6-1 and TRBJ2-7, with a weak D call TRBD2 (6 bases). The germline CDR1 and CDR2 sequences are MNHNS and SASEGT. V lost 8 bases and J lost 5, with 7 bases in between. The CDR3 is 10 residues long.

The chain employs TRBV5-1 and TRBJ2-1; 9 bases match TRBD1. After removal of 0 bases from V and 4 bases from J, the junction contained 2 bases not matched to a gene. The CDR3 spans 15 residues. CDR1 and CDR2 from the germline V gene are SGHRS and YFSETQ. CDR3 region: CASSLGDRAYNEQFF. The DNA for the CDR3 is TGCGCCAGCAGCTTGGGGGACAGGGCATACAATGAGCAGTTCTTC.

The rearrangement uses TRBV20-1 and TRBJ1-2; the D is unclear. The germline gives CDR1 DFQATT, CDR2 SNEGSKA (reference sequence). V lost 0 bases to trimming and J lost 2 bases, with 10 bases between them. The CDR3 length is 14 residues. The CDR3 protein is CSARDQDRNYGYTF. CDR3 DNA sequence: TGCAGTGCTAGAGATCAGGACCGAAACTATGGCTACACCTTC.

This clonotype was counted ten times or more. The chain is built from TRBV20-1 and TRBJ2-5, with D perhaps TRBD1 (6 bases). With 7 bases removed from V and 4 bases from J, the gap between germline ends came to 22 bases. The V gene's germline CDR1 is DFQATT and CDR2 SNEGSKA (reference sequence). The CDR3 contains 15 residues. The CDR3 loop is CSGPPVVGGGETQYF. The CDR3 coding sequence is TGCAGTGGCCCTCCTGTAGTAGGGGGTGGAGAGACCCAGTACTTC.

The rearrangement uses TRBV5-1 and TRBJ1-6, with D hard to call. This CDR3 region has 13 residues. Germline V CDR1 and CDR2: SGHRS, YFSETQ. V shed 4 bases and J shed 10 bases, with 12 bases lying between them. CDR3 sequence (DNA): TGCGCCAGCAGCCCGCAAAGTAACTCACCCCTCCACTTT. Its translation: CASSPQSNSPLHF.

The chain recombines TRBV3-1 with TRBJ1-1, with TRBD1 matching 7 bases. The CDR3 extends over 17 amino acids. Germline CDR1 LGHDT, CDR2 YNNKEL (reference sequence). The V and J ends lost 4 bases and 5 bases, in that order; junction bases with no gene match: 16. CDR3 loop: CASSRILTGRGWTEAFF. The CDR3 bases are TGTGCCAGCAGCCGCATTCTGACAGGGCGAGGTTGGACTGAAGCTTTCTTT.

This chain uses TRBV15 with TRBJ2-7; D is undetermined. The V gene lost 0 bases and the J gene lost 0 bases, with 9 bases spanning the gap. The germline CDR1 and CDR2 sequences are LNHNV and YYDKDF (reference sequence). The CDR3 length is 15 residues. The CDR3 loop is CATSRDPGSSYEQYF. The DNA for the CDR3 is TGTGCCACCAGCAGAGATCCAGGAAGCTCCTACGAGCAGTACTTC.

The rearrangement uses TRBV27 and TRBJ2-1; 10 bases map to TRBD2. CDR1 is MNHEY and CDR2 is SMNVEV in the germline V gene (reference sequence). The CDR3 has 18 amino acids. V lost 0 bases, J lost 3 bases, and 8 bases stayed unmatched. The chain's CDR3 is CASSLSWLAGDYYNEQFF. The CDR3 DNA sequence: TGTGCCAGCAGTTTATCGTGGCTAGCGGGAGACTACTACAATGAGCAGTTCTTC.

A single count supports this clonotype. Given a much more abundant clone one base away, this may be a read error. The rearrangement links TRBV29-1 to TRBJ2-7; D is unclear. V was clipped by 3 bases and J by 2 bases, with 11 bases between them. Germline lookup yields CDR1 SQVTM and CDR2 ANQGSEA. CDR3 length: 13 residues. The CDR3 DNA reads TGCAGCGTTGACTTTGGCAGTACCTACGAGCAGTACTTC. As protein: CSVDFGSTYEQYF.

The CDR3 here is CASTHFNQPQHF. CDR3 DNA: TGTGCCAGCACCCACTTTAATCAGCCCCAGCATTTT. The rearrangement links TRBV6-6 to TRBJ1-5; D is unresolved. The germline V gene has CDR1 MNHNY and CDR2 SVGAGI (reference sequence). With 7 bases removed from V and 4 bases from J, the gap between germline ends came to 8 bases. This CDR3 has 12 residues.

This clonotype has a handful of counts. The V and J genes are TRBV7-9 and TRBJ2-5, with D perhaps matching TRBD1 or TRBD2 (5 bases each). In germline, CDR1 is SEHNR, CDR2 FQNEAQ (reference sequence). The CDR3 has 15 amino acids. Trimming shortened V by 4 bases and J by 2 bases, and 14 bases separated the two germline ends. The CDR3 spells CASSSPGPSQETQYF. The CDR3 region has the DNA TGTGCCAGCAGCTCGCCGGGACCGTCACAAGAGACCCAGTACTTC.

As DNA, the CDR3 is TGCGCCAGCAGCCATCCCGGGACAGAAGAGACCCAGTACTTC. The encoded protein is CASSHPGTEETQYF. The chain uses TRBV4-3 and TRBJ2-5, with TRBD1 matching 7 bases. Germline CDR1 reads LGHNA; CDR2 reads YSLEER. The CDR3 consists of 14 residues. The trim removed 3 bases at V and 3 bases at J, leaving 4 bases unmatched.

CDR3 sequence reads: CASSLAQGMNTEAFF. In DNA form, the CDR3 reads TGTGCCAGCAGCTTAGCGCAGGGGATGAACACTGAAGCTTTCTTT. The rearrangement joins TRBV7-8 to TRBJ1-1; a possible D gene is TRBD1 (6 bases). Trimming removed 0 bases at V and 0 bases at J, with 8 bases between. The CDR3 runs 15 residues. CDR1 and CDR2 from the germline V gene are SGHVS and FQNEAQ.

Here the CDR3 DNA reads TGCAGTGCTAGGAGGGGGAATAGCAATCAGCCCCAGCATTTT. It codes for CSARRGNSNQPQHF. This sequence joins TRBV20-1 and TRBJ1-5; tentatively, D is TRBD1 (6 bases). The CDR3 contains 14 residues. Germline V CDR1 and CDR2: DFQATT, SNEGSKA (reference sequence). V was pared by 3 bases and J by 0 bases, with 9 bases between.

The chain recombines TRBV28 with TRBJ2-7; 8 bases line up with TRBD1. From germline, CDR1 is MDHEN and CDR2 SYDVKM. V lost 5 bases to trimming and J lost 2 bases; unmatched junction nucleotides: 17. The CDR3 spans 18 residues. In nucleotides, the CDR3 is TGTGCCAGCAGTGCTTGGGACAGGTCCTATGGTTTTACCTACGAGCAGTACTTC. Amino acids: CASSAWDRSYGFTYEQYF.

V usage is TRBV18 and J usage is TRBJ1-1; possibly TRBD1 for D (6 bases). This CDR3 contains 12 residues. The V end was cut by 8 bases, the J end by 1 base, with 8 bases between. CDR1 and CDR2 (germline): KGHSH, LQKENI. The CDR3 region has the DNA TGTGCCAGCCTACAGGGGAACACTGAAGCTTTCTTT. Amino acid sequence: CASLQGNTEAFF. The full variable domain, with the rest looked up from reference TRBV18 and TRBJ1-1, is NAGVMQNPRHLVRRRGQEARLRCSPMKGHSHVYWYRQLPEEGLKFMVYLQKENIIDESGMPKERFSAEFPKEGPSILRIQQVVRGDSAAYFCASLQGNTEAFFGQGTRLTVV.

A remark on this clonotype: The junction does not match germline at one end; this may be a read error. In nucleotides, the CDR3 is TGCGCCAGCACCCTAAAGATTTTAGATACGCAGTATTTT. Amino acid sequence: CASTLKILDTQYF. The chain uses TRBV7-2 and TRBJ2-3; D is uncertain. This CDR3 contains 13 residues. Germline V gene sequence: CDR1 SGHTA, CDR2 FQGNSA.

This chain joins TRBV11-3 and TRBJ2-3; 8 bases align to TRBD2. The CDR3 loop spans 16 amino acids. J gave up 4 bases and V 8 bases, and 14 bases lay outside the gene matches. Per the germline V gene, CDR1 is SGHNT and CDR2 is YENEEA. CDR3 protein: CASSLKREGPPDTQYF. In DNA form, the CDR3 reads TGTGCCAGCTCCCTGAAACGGGAGGGCCCTCCAGATACGCAGTATTTT.

This clonotype was recorded a few times. The V gene is TRBV12-3 or TRBV12-4, the J gene TRBJ2-7, with D tentatively TRBD1 or TRBD2 (5 bases each). Trimming pared 6 bases from V and 7 bases from J, leaving 22 bases between. This CDR3 is 15 amino acids long. CDR3 protein: CASSPGAIGGLEQYF. The CDR3, as DNA: TGTGCCAGCAGCCCAGGAGCGATTGGGGGTCTAGAGCAGTACTTC.

The chain uses TRBV27 and TRBJ2-5; D not resolved. The J call is in doubt because the DNA end fits TRBJ2-7 better. CDR1 is MNHEY and CDR2 is SMNVEV in the germline V gene (reference sequence). The CDR3 is made up of 13 amino acids. CDR3 in DNA: TGTGCCAGCAGTCAGACTTTCGCCTACGAGCAGTACTTC. Translated, it gives CASSQTFAYEQYF.

The CDR3 loop is CSATRQGRGEAFF. CDR3 sequence (DNA): TGCAGTGCTACACGACAGGGACGGGGTGAAGCTTTCTTT. The chain carries TRBV20-1 and TRBJ1-1; 7 positions match TRBD1. The CDR3 sequence is 13 residues long. CDR1 and CDR2 from the germline V gene are DFQATT and SNEGSKA (reference sequence). The J segment lost 7 bases and the V segment lost 4 bases, leaving 9 bases of the junction unmatched.

This clonotype was seen more than once but under ten times. This rearrangement joins TRBV29-1 to TRBJ1-4; the D is unclear. Germline loops: CDR1 SQVTM, CDR2 ANQGSEA. The CDR3 runs to 14 residues. V lost 3 bases and J 3 bases, leaving 11 bases between the germline ends. The CDR3 sequence: CSVDIRRPNEKLFF. CDR3 nucleotides: TGCAGCGTTGATATCCGGCGGCCTAATGAAAAACTGTTTTTT.